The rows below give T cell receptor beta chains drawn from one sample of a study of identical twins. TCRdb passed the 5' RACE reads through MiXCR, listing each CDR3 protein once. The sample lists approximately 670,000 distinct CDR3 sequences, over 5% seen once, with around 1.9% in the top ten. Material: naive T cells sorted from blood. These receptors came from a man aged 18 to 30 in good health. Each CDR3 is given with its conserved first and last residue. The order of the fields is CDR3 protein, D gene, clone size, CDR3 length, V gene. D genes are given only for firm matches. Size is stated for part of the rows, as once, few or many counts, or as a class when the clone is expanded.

CDR3aa: CASRRTSGNFPRSSYEQYF
d_gene: TRBD2
abundance: many
len: 19
v_gene: TRBV27

CDR3aa: CASSSSGGPGELFF
d_gene: TRBD2
abundance: .
len: 14
v_gene: TRBV5-1

CDR3aa: CASSLMVAAGGEQYF
d_gene: .
abundance: many
len: 15
v_gene: TRBV11-2

CDR3aa: CSARAIAKNIQYF
d_gene: .
abundance: many
len: 13
v_gene: TRBV20-1

CDR3aa: CASSPGTVYTDTQYF
d_gene: TRBD1
abundance: .
len: 15
v_gene: TRBV5-1

CDR3aa: CASSPGTGGYMNTEAFF
d_gene: TRBD1
abundance: .
len: 17
v_gene: TRBV5-5

CDR3aa: CSAGLGGTDTQYF
d_gene: TRBD2
abundance: many
len: 13
v_gene: TRBV29-1

CDR3aa: CASSPTSGGYEQYF
d_gene: .
abundance: many
len: 14
v_gene: TRBV12-3/TRBV12-4

CDR3aa: CAISGRTDTQYF
d_gene: .
abundance: .
len: 12
v_gene: TRBV10-3

CDR3aa: CASSILESSYNEQFF
d_gene: .
abundance: few
len: 15
v_gene: TRBV19

CDR3aa: CASSLRQPNTEAFF
d_gene: .
abundance: many
len: 14
v_gene: TRBV7-2

CDR3aa: CASRVTGSQETQYF
d_gene: TRBD1
abundance: many
len: 14
v_gene: TRBV12-3/TRBV12-4

CDR3aa: CATHGQASNQPQHF
d_gene: TRBD1
abundance: .
len: 14
v_gene: TRBV10-3

CDR3aa: CATSRDRGSAKEQYF
d_gene: .
abundance: .
len: 15
v_gene: TRBV15

CDR3aa: CASSQELAGVMGIYEQYF
d_gene: TRBD2
abundance: few
len: 18
v_gene: TRBV4-2

CDR3aa: CASSSVNMGTDTQYF
d_gene: .
abundance: many
len: 15
v_gene: TRBV18

CDR3aa: CASSFSSLAGVRNEQFF
d_gene: TRBD2
abundance: .
len: 17
v_gene: TRBV6-5

CDR3aa: CASRSTRSHTGELFF
d_gene: .
abundance: many
len: 15
v_gene: TRBV28

CDR3aa: CASSSGGRARTGELFF
d_gene: TRBD2
abundance: few
len: 16
v_gene: TRBV7-3

CDR3aa: CSARDPDKSTDTQYF
d_gene: .
abundance: many
len: 15
v_gene: TRBV20-1

CDR3aa: CAWSPGTDEQYF
d_gene: .
abundance: .
len: 12
v_gene: TRBV30

CDR3aa: CASSPADRLNEKLFF
d_gene: .
abundance: .
len: 15
v_gene: TRBV12-3/TRBV12-4

CDR3aa: CASSLEWGPDTIYF
d_gene: .
abundance: .
len: 14
v_gene: TRBV11-2

CDR3aa: CASTIGANTGELFF
d_gene: .
abundance: many
len: 14
v_gene: TRBV7-8

CDR3aa: CASSLGFAGTSDPYEQYF
d_gene: TRBD2
abundance: few
len: 18
v_gene: TRBV6-1

CDR3aa: CASSSRTGSAETQYF
d_gene: TRBD1
abundance: few
len: 15
v_gene: TRBV7-9

CDR3aa: CASSPASVEETQYF
d_gene: .
abundance: .
len: 14
v_gene: TRBV18

CDR3aa: CASSVATRGGDQETQYF
d_gene: .
abundance: few
len: 17
v_gene: TRBV9

CDR3aa: CSVEVGAGAGETQYF
d_gene: TRBD2
abundance: few
len: 15
v_gene: TRBV29-1

CDR3aa: CASSFSSGRSDTQYF
d_gene: TRBD2
abundance: .
len: 15
v_gene: TRBV7-8

CDR3aa: CASSLVIYTDTQYF
d_gene: .
abundance: few
len: 14
v_gene: TRBV5-1

CDR3aa: CASSPRSGRESGELFF
d_gene: TRBD2
abundance: .
len: 16
v_gene: TRBV7-8

CDR3aa: CSALPKRVFDSPGSGNEQFF
d_gene: .
abundance: many
len: 20
v_gene: TRBV20-1

CDR3aa: CASRTGLASTLIRTDTQYF
d_gene: TRBD2
abundance: many
len: 19
v_gene: TRBV10-2

CDR3aa: CATSDPTGPQDEQYF
d_gene: .
abundance: .
len: 15
v_gene: TRBV24-1

CDR3aa: CASSMNGGTGTYEQYF
d_gene: TRBD1
abundance: many
len: 16
v_gene: TRBV5-6

CDR3aa: CAISAPPGNGGYTF
d_gene: .
abundance: many
len: 14
v_gene: TRBV10-3

CDR3aa: CSSLLQGQGNNEQFF
d_gene: TRBD1
abundance: many
len: 15
v_gene: TRBV20-1

CDR3aa: CASSLAETNEQFF
d_gene: .
abundance: few
len: 13
v_gene: TRBV5-1

CDR3aa: CSEKGSGADTQYF
d_gene: .
abundance: many
len: 13
v_gene: TRBV20-1

CDR3aa: CASSDLAGGPGGELFF
d_gene: TRBD2
abundance: few
len: 16
v_gene: TRBV25-1

CDR3aa: CSAIGRAVTEAFF
d_gene: .
abundance: many
len: 13
v_gene: TRBV29-1

CDR3aa: CASSQNRGNEKLFF
d_gene: TRBD1
abundance: few
len: 14
v_gene: TRBV6-1

CDR3aa: CASSLVPGGSGANVLTF
d_gene: TRBD1
abundance: many
len: 17
v_gene: TRBV12-3/TRBV12-4

CDR3aa: CASSQAPWGTGELFF
d_gene: .
abundance: few
len: 15
v_gene: TRBV3-1

CDR3aa: CASSSTGLAGRYNEQFF
d_gene: TRBD2
abundance: many
len: 17
v_gene: TRBV27

CDR3aa: CASSLEGRDTQYF
d_gene: .
abundance: many
len: 13
v_gene: TRBV5-4

CDR3aa: CSAIRLALRGYTGELFF
d_gene: TRBD2
abundance: many
len: 17
v_gene: TRBV20-1